The 23 T cell receptor beta chains below all came from one sample that was sequenced in a study of cytomegalovirus exposure and HLA in healthy donors. Primers: 60 Vbeta forward and 13 Jbeta reverse. Using immunoSEQ multiplex PCR, the repertoire was profiled, and TCRdb retains in-frame clones only, with some absent. The sample contains 90,000 to 110,000 clones, roughly 63% of which appear only once. The specimen was PBMCs. These receptors all come from a woman in her sixties or seventies in good health and CMV-seropositive.

This clone was counted a few times. The chain combines TRBV7-2 with TRBJ1-1; 9 bases are a match to TRBD1. Germline values: CDR1 SGHTA, CDR2 FQGNSA. The CDR3 consists of 13 residues. The J segment lost 6 bases and the V segment lost 5 bases, leaving 4 bases of the junction unmatched. The CDR3 protein is CASSRRQGAEAFF. The CDR3 DNA reads TGTGCCAGCAGCCGTAGACAGGGGGCTGAAGCTTTCTTT. Full variable domain (remainder filled in from reference TRBV7-2 and TRBJ1-1): GAGVSQSPSNKVTEKGKDVELRCDPISGHTALYWYRQSLGQGLEFLIYFQGNSAPDKSGLPSDRFSAERTGGSVSTLTIQRTQQEDSAVYLCASSRRQGAEAFFGQGTRLTVV.

V is TRBV30 and J is TRBJ2-7; 11 nucleotides align to TRBD1. The length of the CDR3 is 14 residues. J gave up 4 bases and V 1 base, and 3 bases lay outside the gene matches. CDR1 and CDR2 from the germline V gene are GTSNPN and SVGIG (reference sequence). The CDR3 coding sequence is TGTGCCTGGAGTGGGGACAGGGGGGAGTACGAGCAGTACTTC. Translation: CAWSGDRGEYEQYF.

This clone was picked up a small number of times. The rearrangement uses TRBV6-5 and TRBJ1-1; D is undetermined. The V and J ends lost 5 bases and 5 bases respectively, with 12 bases between them. Germline CDR1 reads MNHEY; CDR2 reads SVGAGI. This CDR3 is 13 amino acids long. The CDR3 sequence: CASSPFSLTEAFF. The CDR3 DNA reads as TGTGCCAGCAGTCCTTTCAGTCTGACTGAAGCTTTCTTT.

The rearrangement joins TRBV7-9 to TRBJ1-2; D is perhaps TRBD1 (6 bases). Germline CDR1 reads SEHNR; CDR2 reads FQNEAQ (reference sequence). The CDR3 covers 15 residues. V lost 5 bases to trimming and J lost 3 bases, with 16 bases between them. The CDR3 nucleotides are TGTGCCAGCAGCCCAGGGGCAGGGTGGGACTATGGCTACACCTTC. Residues: CASSPGAGWDYGYTF.

The V gene is TRBV9, the J gene TRBJ1-2; D gene unclear. Germline V gives CDR1 SGDLS, CDR2 YYNGEE. The length of the CDR3 is 16 residues. V lost 0 bases and J 1 base, leaving 13 bases between the germline ends. The CDR3 nucleotides read TGTGCCAGCAGCGTAGCTATGGAGGGTGATAACTATGGCTACACCTTC. This sequence encodes CASSVAMEGDNYGYTF.

This clone occurred once. The rearrangement uses TRBV5-5 and TRBJ1-1; TRBD1 agrees at 8 bases. The germline V gene has CDR1 SGHKS and CDR2 YYEKEE (reference sequence). The trim removed 4 bases at V and 1 base at J, leaving 6 bases unmatched. The CDR3 runs to 15 residues. CDR3 region: CASSLYRGGNTEAFF. In DNA form, the CDR3 reads TGTGCCAGCAGCCTATACAGGGGGGGGAACACTGAAGCTTTCTTT.

This clone was seen more than once but under ten times. V and J are TRBV5-1 and TRBJ2-7, with a possible D match to TRBD1 (6 bases). Trimming took 4 bases from V and 3 from J, leaving 11 bases between them. Germline V gene sequence: CDR1 SGHRS, CDR2 YFSETQ. This CDR3 region has 13 residues. The CDR3 sequence: CASSQDSYYEQYF. The CDR3 DNA sequence: TGCGCCAGCAGCCAGGACAGTTACTACGAGCAGTACTTC.

This clone was detected only a few times. CDR3 sequence (DNA): TGTGCCAGTAGCTTCATAACAGGGAAAGCTTTCTTT. As protein: CASSFITGKAFF. This chain connects TRBV19 to TRBJ1-1; D might be TRBD1 (6 bases). Trimming stripped 6 bases from V and 9 bases from J, with 14 bases between. This CDR3 is built from 12 residues. Germline V CDR1 and CDR2: LNHDA, SQIVND (reference sequence). Full variable domain (remainder filled in from reference TRBV19 and TRBJ1-1): DGGITQSPKYLFRKEGQNVTLSCEQNLNHDAMYWYRQDPGQGLRLIYYSQIVNDFQKGDIAEGYSVSREKKESFPLTVTSAQKNPTAFYLCASSFITGKAFFGQGTRLTVV.

J is TRBJ2-7 and V is TRBV4-3, with D hard to call. The CDR3 spans 15 residues. The V and J ends lost 4 bases and 5 bases respectively, with 18 bases between them. The germline gives CDR1 LGHNA, CDR2 YSLEER. CDR3 coding DNA: TGCGCCAGCAGCCCCACTCAAAGCTCCTACCACGAGCAGTACTTC. As protein: CASSPTQSSYHEQYF.

The chain is built from TRBV7-9 and TRBJ1-1, with D uncertain. The CDR3 contains 13 residues. V was clipped by 3 bases and J by 1 base, with 6 bases between them. Germline V lookup: CDR1 SEHNR, CDR2 FQNEAQ (reference sequence). The CDR3 bases are TGTGCCAGCAGCTTGAGCAAGAACACTGAAGCTTTCTTT. This codes for CASSLSKNTEAFF.

The chain links TRBV19 to TRBJ1-1, with D unclear. V lost 3 bases and J 6 bases, leaving 11 bases between the germline ends. Looked up from germline, CDR1 is LNHDA and CDR2 is SQIVND (reference sequence). The CDR3 length is 13 residues. CDR3 region: CASSMSRVSEAFF. CDR3 coding DNA: TGTGCCAGTAGTATGTCGAGGGTTTCTGAAGCTTTCTTT.

V gene TRBV2 combines with J gene TRBJ2-5, with D uncertain. CDR3 size: 12 residues. Trimming removed 2 bases at V and 8 bases at J, with 9 bases between. Germline assignment: CDR1 SNHLY and CDR2 FYNNEI. This chain's CDR3 is CASSERVSTQYF. In DNA, the CDR3 is TGTGCCAGCAGTGAACGCGTTAGTACCCAGTACTTC.

The chain recombines TRBV6-5 with TRBJ1-1; D possibly corresponds to TRBD1 (6 bases). The germline gives CDR1 MNHEY, CDR2 SVGAGI. This CDR3 comprises 13 residues. V was cut by 7 bases and J by 3 bases, with 12 bases left in between. The CDR3 DNA sequence: TGTGCCAGCATCGGGGCAGGGGACACTGAAGCTTTCTTT. Translation gives CASIGAGDTEAFF.

The chain combines TRBV15 with TRBJ2-7, with a weak D call TRBD1 (5 bases). The CDR3 has 13 residues. Germline V CDR1 and CDR2: LNHNV, YYDKDF (reference sequence). Trimming took 5 bases from V and 5 from J, leaving 13 bases between them. DNA of the CDR3: TGTGCCACCAGCGAACCCCCCAGGGACGAGCAGTACTTC. This sequence encodes CATSEPPRDEQYF.

In DNA form, the CDR3 reads TGTGCAAGTAATGAGGCCACAGATACGCAGTATTTT. It encodes CASNEATDTQYF. The rearrangement joins TRBV12-2 to TRBJ2-3; the table assigns TRBD2, which was not confirmed against the DNA. TRBV12-2 is a documented pseudogene. The CDR3 is 12 amino acids.

The V gene is TRBV7-8, the J gene TRBJ2-5; 8 nucleotides match TRBD2. CDR3 length: 16 residues. Germline V gives CDR1 SGHVS, CDR2 FQNEAQ. J gave up 2 bases and V 1 base, and 6 bases lay outside the gene matches. The CDR3 spells CASSLGSLAVQETQYF. In DNA, the CDR3 is TGTGCCAGCAGCTTAGGCTCACTAGCGGTACAAGAGACCCAGTACTTC.

The chain employs TRBV5-1 and TRBJ1-1; D is possibly TRBD1 (5 bases). Trimming pared 3 bases from V and 0 bases from J, leaving 12 bases between. Per germline, CDR1 SGHRS and CDR2 YFSETQ. The CDR3 has 15 amino acids. The CDR3 nucleotides read TGCGCCAGCAGCTCGAGGGACTCGTTGAACACTGAAGCTTTCTTT. It translates to CASSSRDSLNTEAFF.

This rearrangement joins TRBV10-3 to TRBJ1-4; D possibly corresponds to TRBD1 (5 bases). CDR1 and CDR2 (germline): ENHRY, SYGVKD. The CDR3 is 15 amino acids. V was pared by 5 bases and J by 8 bases, with 18 bases between. The CDR3 DNA is TGTGCCATCAGTTCATTTCAGGGTGTTGGGGAAAAACTGTTTTTT. Its protein is CAISSFQGVGEKLFF.

This chain links TRBV5-1 with TRBJ1-2; 8 bases fit TRBD1. This CDR3 region has 15 residues. Germline V gene lookup returns CDR1 SGHRS and CDR2 YFSETQ. V lost 4 bases and J lost 2; bases outside the gene matches: 7. The CDR3 region is CASSTTGAWNYGYTF. DNA for the CDR3: TGCGCCAGCAGCACGACAGGGGCCTGGAACTATGGCTACACCTTC.

The chain combines TRBV11-2 with TRBJ2-5, with 7 bases matching TRBD1. CDR3 length: 14 residues. V lost 4 bases to trimming and J lost 5 bases; unmatched junction nucleotides: 7. Germline V gene lookup returns CDR1 SGHAT and CDR2 FQNNGV. The CDR3 protein is CASSSQGIRETQYF. The CDR3 DNA sequence: TGTGCCAGCAGCTCACAGGGGATTAGGGAGACCCAGTACTTC.

The V gene is TRBV6-5, the J gene TRBJ2-7, with D possibly being TRBD2 (6 bases). The CDR3 runs 12 residues. Germline V gives CDR1 MNHEY, CDR2 SVGAGI. With 5 bases removed from V and 6 bases from J, the gap between germline ends came to 11 bases. The DNA of the CDR3 is TGTGCCAGCAGTGGAGGGGCATCCGAGCAGTACTTC. It codes for CASSGGASEQYF.

This sequence joins TRBV29-1 and TRBJ1-5; TRBD1 aligns across 8 bases. V shed 4 bases and J 2 bases; nucleotides not matched to a gene: 10. Germline CDR1 is SQVTM and CDR2 is ANQGSEA. The CDR3 length is 16 residues. The CDR3 DNA is TGCAGCGTTGGCACAGGGGGGGCTTTTGGCAATCAGCCCCAGCATTTT. Translation: CSVGTGGAFGNQPQHF.

V gene TRBV7-6 combines with J gene TRBJ1-1; D possibly corresponds to TRBD1 (6 bases). Germline-derived CDR1 and CDR2 are SGHVS and FNYEAQ. The length of the CDR3 is 15 residues. V dropped 4 bases and J dropped 6 bases, with 18 bases sitting between them. CDR3: CASSSDAIKGAEAFF. CDR3 nucleotides: TGTGCCAGCAGCTCAGATGCGATAAAGGGGGCTGAAGCTTTCTTT.